This is a list of T cell receptor beta chains from one sample in a study of T-cell reconstitution after alpha-beta-depleted transplantation in children. TCRdb redid the calling of the PCR reads with MiXCR, one entry per CDR3 protein. The sample carries some 590,000 distinct CDR3 sequences, roughly a tenth recorded once. Material: PBMCs from the stem cell graft donor, obtained from the stem cell graft. These receptors were taken from a human donor who donated a stem cell graft to a child with acute myeloid leukemia. The CDR3 runs from the conserved cysteine through the conserved F or W. Each record gives: V gene, J gene, CDR3 protein.

TRBV12-3/TRBV12-4	TRBJ2-1	CASSLYSDSYNEQFF
TRBV7-2	TRBJ2-2	CASSPGLGTGELFF
TRBV5-1	TRBJ2-1	CASSGGGTTSNEQFF
TRBV27	TRBJ1-1	CASSLLGSKNTEAFF
TRBV20-1	TRBJ2-1	CSARRLAGPTGHEQFF
TRBV5-1	TRBJ2-1	CASSFGLPSSYNEQFF
TRBV7-9	TRBJ2-7	CASSAHWTGSSYEQYF
TRBV25-1	TRBJ2-5	CASSPPGTGTETQYF
TRBV20-1	TRBJ2-2	CSLGTENTGELFF
TRBV6-6	TRBJ1-1	CASSYWGGTEAFF
TRBV29-1	TRBJ2-3	CSVEVAGGQYF
TRBV7-8	TRBJ1-2	CASSLGEGVGYTF
TRBV5-6	TRBJ2-1	CASRPGLAGVNEQFF
TRBV11-2	TRBJ2-7	CASSIELAERTLRSYEQYF
TRBV20-1	TRBJ2-7	CSATLTGYEQYF
TRBV7-9	TRBJ2-5	CASSLLAVLAKQETQYF
TRBV9	TRBJ2-2	CASSVARPEGSGELFF
TRBV4-2	TRBJ2-2	CASSQAGTNTGELFF
TRBV7-2	TRBJ2-2	CASSREIGTGELFF
TRBV6-5	TRBJ2-7	CASSYLPSGPSYEQYF
TRBV14	TRBJ2-7	CASSQDVGSEQYF
TRBV28	TRBJ2-7	CASSPVGPYEQYF
TRBV7-3	TRBJ2-7	CASSDGLAGVGEQYF
TRBV28	TRBJ2-5	CASRGAPETQYF
TRBV29-1	TRBJ1-1	CSAETGPLNTEAFF
TRBV6-5	TRBJ1-1	CASSYSGGTHVEAFF
TRBV30	TRBJ2-7	CAWSDRNYEQYF
TRBV20-1	TRBJ1-5	CSAREETGISNQPQHF